These T cell receptor beta chains were read from a single sample in a study of blood T cell repertoires in COVID-19. Data came from immunoSEQ multiplex PCR; TCRdb stores just in-frame clones and leaves some out. The data contain around 400,000 clones, about nine tenths of them singletons. The sequenced sample consisted of PBMCs or T cells enriched from blood (not recorded which). The receptors were gathered from a woman aged 35 to 49 who had been exposed to COVID-19. Each CDR3 is given with its conserved first and last residue. A D gene is named only where the DNA matches it firmly. The size field is filled for only some rows; it gives once, few, many or a size class.

size,J,D,V,CDR3,DNA
once,TRBJ1-1,NA,TRBV2,CASRRQQNTEAFF,TGTGCCAGCAGACGACAGCAGAACACTGAAGCTTTCTTT
NA,TRBJ2-7,TRBD1,TRBV9,CASSVGGTGLSYEQYF,TGTGCCAGCAGCGTAGGGGGGACAGGTCTCTCCTACGAGCAGTACTTC
NA,TRBJ1-5,NA,TRBV6-2/TRBV6-3,CASSYSRARYSNQPQHF,TGTGCCAGCAGTTACTCGAGGGCCAGGTATAGCAATCAGCCCCAGCATTTT
NA,TRBJ2-7,TRBD2,TRBV7-8,CASSPRGDSYEQYF,TGTGCCAGCAGCCCGCGGGGGGACTCCTACGAGCAGTACTTC
NA,TRBJ1-1,TRBD1,TRBV15,CATSRADRVIWTEAFF,TGTGCCACCAGCAGAGCTGACAGGGTAATATGGACTGAAGCTTTCTTT
NA,TRBJ1-2,TRBD1,TRBV7-9,CASSLGQNYGYTF,TGTGCCAGCAGCTTGGGACAGAACTATGGCTACACCTTC
NA,TRBJ2-3,TRBD2,TRBV7-2,CASSTGLAGGVSPQYF,TGTGCCAGCAGCACCGGACTAGCGGGAGGCGTATCGCCGCAGTATTTT
NA,TRBJ2-5,TRBD2,TRBV3-1/TRBV3-2,CASSQGRGVQETQYF,TGTGCCAGCAGCCAAGGCCGGGGGGTCCAAGAGACCCAGTACTTC
NA,TRBJ1-2,NA,TRBV5-6,CASSIEQGNYGYTF,TGTGCCAGCAGCATCGAGCAGGGGAACTATGGCTACACCTTC
NA,TRBJ2-1,TRBD2,TRBV10-1,CASSEPLAGDSYNEQFF,TGCGCCAGCAGTGAGCCCTTGGCGGGAGACTCCTACAATGAGCAGTTCTTC
NA,TRBJ2-7,NA,TRBV13,CASSSKTGRSSYEQYF,TGTGCCAGCAGCTCTAAGACAGGAAGGAGCTCCTACGAGCAGTACTTC
once,TRBJ1-2,TRBD1,TRBV11-2,CASSPGQGALSETF,TGTGCCAGCAGCCCAGGACAGGGGGCCCTCTCCGAGACCTTC
few,TRBJ2-5,TRBD1,TRBV3-1/TRBV3-2,CASSFRTGSIETQYF,TGTGCCAGCAGCTTCCGGACAGGGTCGATTGAGACCCAGTACTTC
NA,TRBJ2-1,NA,TRBV5-1,CASREGSYNEQFF,TGCGCCAGCAGGGAGGGCTCCTACAATGAGCAGTTCTTC
NA,TRBJ2-3,TRBD2,TRBV6-2/TRBV6-3,CASSYREWGRGGPSTDTQYF,TGTGCCAGCAGTTACCGGGAGTGGGGGCGGGGGGGCCCCAGCACAGATACGCAGTATTTT
NA,TRBJ2-5,NA,TRBV6-2/TRBV6-3,CASSPGGTGGETQYF,TGTGCCAGCAGTCCGGGGGGCACAGGTGGGGAGACCCAGTACTTC
NA,TRBJ2-1,TRBD2,TRBV5-1,CASSFTSGGPGSYNEQFF,TGCGCCAGCAGCTTCACTAGCGGGGGGCCCGGGTCCTACAATGAGCAGTTCTTC
NA,TRBJ2-5,NA,TRBV5-1,CASGATGLGQETQYF,TGCGCCAGCGGCGCAACGGGGTTGGGGCAAGAGACCCAGTACTTC
NA,TRBJ2-5,TRBD2,TRBV7-3,CASSLAGGLETQYF,TGTGCCAGCAGCTTAGCGGGGGGGCTGGAGACCCAGTACTTC
NA,TRBJ2-1,TRBD2,TRBV5-1,CASTQMGGKLDEQFF,TGCGCCAGCACTCAAATGGGGGGGAAGCTCGATGAGCAGTTCTTC
once,TRBJ2-7,TRBD2,TRBV6-6,CASSSPLAGGLYEQYF,TGTGCCAGCAGTAGTCCACTAGCGGGAGGGCTCTACGAGCAGTACTTC
once,TRBJ2-2,NA,TRBV12-5,CASGWRGNTGELFF,TGTGCTAGTGGTTGGCGCGGGAACACCGGGGAGCTGTTTTTT
NA,TRBJ2-1,TRBD2,TRBV19,CASTPSGGREQFF,TGTGCCAGTACCCCTTCGGGGGGACGTGAGCAGTTCTTC
NA,TRBJ1-5,TRBD1,TRBV6-6,CASSDRGRDNQPQHF,TGTGCCAGCAGTGACAGGGGGCGCGACAATCAGCCCCAGCATTTT
NA,TRBJ1-2,TRBD1,TRBV5-4,CASSRTGTANYGYTF,TGTGCCAGCAGCCGGACAGGGACGGCAAACTATGGCTACACCTTC